These T cell receptor beta chains were read from a single sample in a study of shared clonotypes between healthy human individuals. Sequencing used immunoSEQ multiplex PCR; TCRdb keeps in-frame clones, though not all of them. Of some 790,000 clones listed, around 77% are singletons. Sequenced input: memory CD4+ T cells sorted from blood. These receptors originate from a woman in her twenties or thirties in good health. Each CDR3 is given with its conserved first and last residue. The order of the fields is D gene, clone size, V gene, J gene, CDR3 DNA, CDR3 protein. D genes are given only for firm matches. The size field is filled for only some rows; it gives once, few, many or a size class.

TRBD2	-	TRBV9	TRBJ2-3	TGTGCCAGCAGCGTAGCTTCTAGCGGGGCTAGCACAGATACGCAGTATTTT	CASSVASSGASTDTQYF
-	-	TRBV18	TRBJ2-7	TGTGCCAGCTCACCTCGGACATCATACTACGAGCAGTACTTC	CASSPRTSYYEQYF
TRBD1	-	TRBV5-1	TRBJ2-3	TGCGCCAGCAGCTTCCAGGGGGCAACAGATACGCAGTATTTT	CASSFQGATDTQYF
-	-	TRBV5-5	TRBJ1-5	TGTGCCAGCAGCTTGGACCCCACTCAGCCCCAGCATTTT	CASSLDPTQPQHF
-	-	TRBV19	TRBJ2-5	TGTGCCAGTAGTATCACCTGGACAGCCACTAAAGAGACCCAGTACTTC	CASSITWTATKETQYF
TRBD1	-	TRBV10-1	TRBJ2-7	TGCGCCAGCAGTGTGGGAACAGGGGGCAACGAGCAGTACTTC	CASSVGTGGNEQYF
TRBD2	-	TRBV28	TRBJ2-2	TGTGCCAGCAGGACTAGCGGGAACACGGGGGAGCTGTTTTTT	CASRTSGNTGELFF
-	-	TRBV7-2	TRBJ1-2	TGTGCCAGCAGCCCGCAGGGGAAGTACTATGGCTACACCTTC	CASSPQGKYYGYTF
-	-	TRBV7-3	TRBJ2-3	TGTGCCAGCCGTAGGGGGGCCTCAGAGGGTACAGATACGCAGTATTTT	CASRRGASEGTDTQYF
-	few	TRBV7-6	TRBJ2-5	TGTGCCAGCAGCTTCCCGCTAGCGTCGGGGGAGACCCAGTACTTC	CASSFPLASGETQYF
-	-	TRBV4-1	TRBJ2-7	TGCGCCAGCAGCCCGGGTGGGAGTTTGGCCTACGAGCAGTACTTC	CASSPGGSLAYEQYF
-	-	TRBV27	TRBJ1-5	TGTGCCAGCAGTCCTTCCTTTTATCAGCCCCAGCATTTT	CASSPSFYQPQHF
TRBD1	-	TRBV28	TRBJ1-2	TGTGCCAGCAGTCTCGACAGGGGCGTAAACTTCTTCAGGAAATCTAACTATGGCTACACCTTC	CASSLDRGVNFFRKSNYGYTF
TRBD2	few	TRBV6-5	TRBJ2-7	TGTGCCAGCAGTAATAGCGGGAGGGCCCGCGCGCAGTACTTC	CASSNSGRARAQYF
-	-	TRBV20-1	TRBJ2-1	TGCAGTGCAAACCGACAGAAGCAGTTCTTC	CSANRQKQFF
-	-	TRBV5-1	TRBJ1-4	TGCGCCAGCAGCTTGCTAGCAACTAATGAAAAACTGTTTTTT	CASSLLATNEKLFF
-	-	TRBV5-6	TRBJ1-5	TGTGCCAGCAGCTTGTTGGGACGAGGGGATCAGCCCCAGCATTTT	CASSLLGRGDQPQHF
TRBD2	-	TRBV7-7	TRBJ2-1	TGTGCCAGCAGCCCCCAACTAGCGGGGTTTGGCAATGAGCAGTTCTTC	CASSPQLAGFGNEQFF
TRBD2	-	TRBV4-1	TRBJ2-7	TGCGCCAGCAGCCAAGAGCGGGACAATTGGGGACTAGGAGTGCAGTACTTC	CASSQERDNWGLGVQYF
-	-	TRBV4-2	TRBJ2-2	TGTGCCAGCAGCCAAGGTGATAGGGACACCGGGGAGCTGTTTTTT	CASSQGDRDTGELFF
-	-	TRBV5-1	TRBJ2-7	TGCGCCAGCAGCTTGGTAGGGCCCTACGAGCAGTACTTC	CASSLVGPYEQYF
-	-	TRBV4-2	TRBJ1-1	TGTGCCAGCAGCCCCAACCCACAGAGGTCGAACACTGAAGCTTTCTTT	CASSPNPQRSNTEAFF
-	-	TRBV7-3	TRBJ1-1	TGTGCCAGCAGCTTAACGGGCCAGGGTTGGGGGAACACTGAAGCTTTCTTT	CASSLTGQGWGNTEAFF
TRBD2	-	TRBV28	TRBJ2-1	TGTGCCAGCAGTCGATTCCCGGGACTAGCGGGAGGGGGGCAGTTCTTC	CASSRFPGLAGGGQFF
-	few	TRBV5-1	TRBJ2-7	TGCGCCACCCTAAGCGGGGAGCAGTACTTC	CATLSGEQYF
-	once	TRBV27	TRBJ2-7	TGTGCCAGCAGTTTCGACAGGTACTCCTACGAGCAGTACTTC	CASSFDRYSYEQYF
TRBD2	many	TRBV10-1	TRBJ2-1	TGCGCCAGCAGTGAGGGACTAGCGGGAATCTATGAGCAGTTCTTC	CASSEGLAGIYEQFF
TRBD1	-	TRBV9	TRBJ1-2	TGTGCCAGCAGCGAGAGGGACAGCCACTCTTATGGCTACACCTTC	CASSERDSHSYGYTF
-	few	TRBV27	TRBJ1-5	TGTGCCAGCAGTTCGAGGCCATACAATCAGCCCCAGCATTTT	CASSSRPYNQPQHF
-	medium-sized	TRBV28	TRBJ1-5	TGTGCCAGCAGAACCGCCGACAAGGCTCTTCAGCCCCAGCATTTT	CASRTADKALQPQHF
-	many	TRBV28	TRBJ2-1	TGTGCCAGCGGGGACTCTTACCGGGATGAGCAGTTCTTC	CASGDSYRDEQFF
-	few	TRBV2	TRBJ2-3	TGTGCCAGCAGGGGTCCGCAAACAGATACGCAGTATTTT	CASRGPQTDTQYF
TRBD2	-	TRBV25-1	TRBJ2-1	TGTGCCAGCAGTGAGCTAGCGGGCGCTGAGCAGTTCTTC	CASSELAGAEQFF
TRBD1	few	TRBV15	TRBJ2-1	TGTGCCACCAGCAGAACCGGGACAGTCGATGATGAGCAGTTCTTC	CATSRTGTVDDEQFF
TRBD1	few	TRBV11-2	TRBJ2-5	TGTGCCAGCAGCTTAGGGACCGGGACAGGGGAAGAGACCCAGTACTTC	CASSLGTGTGEETQYF
-	-	TRBV11-2	TRBJ1-1	TGTGCCAGCAGCCCAGGATACAACACTGAAGCTTTCTTT	CASSPGYNTEAFF
-	-	TRBV27	TRBJ1-4	TGTGCCAGCAGTTTATCGGCAGGGCCTAATGAAAAACTGTTTTTT	CASSLSAGPNEKLFF
TRBD1	-	TRBV19	TRBJ1-5	TGTGCCAGTAGGAACAGGGGGCACGACAATCAGCCCCAGCATTTT	CASRNRGHDNQPQHF
-	-	TRBV4-1	TRBJ2-2	TGCGCCAGCACTTCAGCGGGTGGCACCGGGGAGCTGTTTTTT	CASTSAGGTGELFF
-	few	TRBV28	TRBJ1-1	TGTGCCAGCAGTTTACAGATGAACACTGAAGCTTTCTTT	CASSLQMNTEAFF
TRBD1	-	TRBV14	TRBJ2-7	TGTGCCAGCAGCTACGGGACAGGGTTCTACGAGCAGTACTTC	CASSYGTGFYEQYF
-	-	TRBV6-5	TRBJ1-2	TGTGCCAGCAGTTACTCCGCGGTCAATGGCTACACCTTC	CASSYSAVNGYTF